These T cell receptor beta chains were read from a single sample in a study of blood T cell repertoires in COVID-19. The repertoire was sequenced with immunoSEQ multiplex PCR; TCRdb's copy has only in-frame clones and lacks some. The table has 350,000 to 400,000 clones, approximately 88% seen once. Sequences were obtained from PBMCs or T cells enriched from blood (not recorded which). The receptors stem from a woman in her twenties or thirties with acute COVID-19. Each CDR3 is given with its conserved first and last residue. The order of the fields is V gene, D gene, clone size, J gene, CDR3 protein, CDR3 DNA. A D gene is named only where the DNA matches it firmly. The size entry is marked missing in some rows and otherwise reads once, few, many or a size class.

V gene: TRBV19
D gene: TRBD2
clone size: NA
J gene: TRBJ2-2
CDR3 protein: CASSIVASGAPGELFF
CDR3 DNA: TGTGCCAGTAGTATAGTAGCTAGCGGGGCCCCCGGGGAGCTGTTTTTT

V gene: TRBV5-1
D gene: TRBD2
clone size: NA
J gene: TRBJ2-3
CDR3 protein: CASSLAQTSGADTQYF
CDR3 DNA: TGCGCCAGCAGCTTGGCCCAAACTAGCGGCGCAGATACGCAGTATTTT

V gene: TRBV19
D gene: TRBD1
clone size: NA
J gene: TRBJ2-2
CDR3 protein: CATLPGTGNHGELFF
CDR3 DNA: TGTGCCACCCTACCCGGGACAGGGAACCACGGGGAGCTGTTTTTT

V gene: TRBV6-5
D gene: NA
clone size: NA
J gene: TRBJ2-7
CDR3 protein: CASSLRQESSYEQYF
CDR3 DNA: TGTGCCAGCAGTTTGAGACAGGAGAGCTCCTACGAGCAGTACTTC

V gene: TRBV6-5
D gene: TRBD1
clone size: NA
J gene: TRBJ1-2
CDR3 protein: CASSPWTGIDYGYTF
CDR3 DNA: TGTGCCAGCAGTCCCTGGACAGGGATTGACTATGGCTACACCTTC

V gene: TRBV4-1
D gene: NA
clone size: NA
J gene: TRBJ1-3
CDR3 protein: CASSQAGGSNRAGNTIYF
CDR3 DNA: TGCGCCAGCAGCCAAGCGGGAGGATCAAACAGAGCTGGAAACACCATATATTTT

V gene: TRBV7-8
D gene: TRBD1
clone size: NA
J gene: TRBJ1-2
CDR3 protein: CASSSHHGDRPFDYGYTF
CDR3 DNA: TGTGCCAGCAGCTCCCACCACGGGGACAGGCCATTTGACTATGGCTACACCTTC

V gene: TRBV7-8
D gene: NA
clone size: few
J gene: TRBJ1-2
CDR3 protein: CASSFGFRDYGYTF
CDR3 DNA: TGTGCCAGCAGCTTCGGATTTCGGGACTATGGCTACACCTTC

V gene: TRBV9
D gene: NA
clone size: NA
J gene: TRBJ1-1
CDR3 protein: CASSVGSGFNTEAFF
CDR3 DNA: TGTGCCAGCAGCGTAGGATCCGGGTTTAACACTGAAGCTTTCTTT

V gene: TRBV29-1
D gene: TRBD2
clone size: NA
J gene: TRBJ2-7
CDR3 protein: CSVPGAQTSGSYEQYF
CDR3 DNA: TGCAGCGTCCCCGGGGCACAGACTAGCGGCTCCTACGAGCAGTACTTC

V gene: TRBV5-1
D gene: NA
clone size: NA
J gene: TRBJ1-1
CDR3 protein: CASSLEAGMNTEAFF
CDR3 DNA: TGCGCCAGCAGCTTGGAGGCAGGGATGAACACTGAAGCTTTCTTT

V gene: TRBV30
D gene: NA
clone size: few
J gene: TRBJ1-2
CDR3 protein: CAWSVPDSYGYTF
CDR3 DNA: TGTGCCTGGAGTGTACCCGACAGCTATGGCTACACCTTC

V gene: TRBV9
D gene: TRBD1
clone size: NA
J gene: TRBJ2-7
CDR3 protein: CASSGPGQGTEEQYF
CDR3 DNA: TGTGCCAGCAGCGGGCCGGGACAGGGTACTGAAGAGCAGTACTTC

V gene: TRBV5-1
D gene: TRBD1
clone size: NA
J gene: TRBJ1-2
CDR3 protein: CASSLGAGGPGANYGYTF
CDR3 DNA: TGCGCCAGCAGCTTGGGGGCAGGGGGACCTGGGGCTAACTATGGCTACACCTTC

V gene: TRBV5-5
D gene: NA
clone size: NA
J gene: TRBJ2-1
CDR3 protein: CASSLVQNYNEQFF
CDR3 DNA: TGTGCCAGCAGCTTGGTACAGAATTACAATGAGCAGTTCTTC

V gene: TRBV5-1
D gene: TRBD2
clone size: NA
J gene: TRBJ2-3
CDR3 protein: CASSSGGSTDTQYF
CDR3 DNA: TGCGCCAGCAGCTCGGGGGGGTCCACAGATACGCAGTATTTT

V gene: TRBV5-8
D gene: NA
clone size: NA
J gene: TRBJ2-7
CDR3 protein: CASSPRYAALNSYEQYF
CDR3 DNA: TGTGCCAGCAGCCCCAGGTACGCCGCTTTGAATTCATACGAGCAGTACTTC

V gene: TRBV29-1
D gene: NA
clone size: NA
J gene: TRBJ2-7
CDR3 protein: CSVETWSSMYF
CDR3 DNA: TGCAGCGTGGAAACGTGGAGCAGTATGTACTTC

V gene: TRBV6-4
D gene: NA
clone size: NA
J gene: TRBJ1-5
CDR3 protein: CASSAEMNQPQHF
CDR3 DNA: TGTGCCAGCAGCGCTGAGATGAATCAGCCCCAGCATTTT

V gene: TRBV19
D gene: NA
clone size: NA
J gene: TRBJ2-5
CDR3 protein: CASSISIRGVETQYF
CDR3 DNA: TGTGCCAGTAGTATAAGCATCAGGGGCGTAGAGACCCAGTACTTC

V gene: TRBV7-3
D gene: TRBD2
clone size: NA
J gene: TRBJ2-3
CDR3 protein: CASSPIAGDTQYF
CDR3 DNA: TGTGCCAGCAGCCCCATAGCGGGGGATACGCAGTATTTT

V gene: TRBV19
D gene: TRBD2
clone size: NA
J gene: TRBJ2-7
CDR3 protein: CASSKGWASGTPGYEQYF
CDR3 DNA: TGTGCCAGTAGTAAAGGTTGGGCTAGCGGTACACCGGGGTACGAGCAGTACTTC

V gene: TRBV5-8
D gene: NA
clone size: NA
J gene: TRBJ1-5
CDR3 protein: CASSREEGLGAQHF
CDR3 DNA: TGTGCCAGCAGCCGGGAGGAGGGGCTGGGGGCCCAGCATTTT

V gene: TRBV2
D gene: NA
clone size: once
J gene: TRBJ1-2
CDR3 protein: CASSPSGFSYGYTF
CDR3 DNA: TGTGCCAGCAGCCCATCGGGTTTCAGCTATGGCTACACCTTC

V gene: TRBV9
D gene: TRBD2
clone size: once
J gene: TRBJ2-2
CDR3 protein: CASSLSGGARGELFF
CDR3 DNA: TGTGCCAGCAGCCTAAGCGGGGGGGCAAGAGGGGAGCTGTTTTTT

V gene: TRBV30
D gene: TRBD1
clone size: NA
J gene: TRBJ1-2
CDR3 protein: CAWSVPTGNRGYTF
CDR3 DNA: TGTGCCTGGAGTGTACCGACAGGGAATAGAGGCTACACCTTC

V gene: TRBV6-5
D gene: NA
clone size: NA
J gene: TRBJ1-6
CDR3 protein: CASSYSSPRGPLHF
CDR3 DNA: TGTGCCAGCAGTTACAGCAGCCCCCGAGGACCCCTCCACTTT

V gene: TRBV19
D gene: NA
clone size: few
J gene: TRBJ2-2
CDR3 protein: CASRSGELFF
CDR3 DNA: TGTGCCAGTCGGTCCGGGGAGCTGTTTTTT

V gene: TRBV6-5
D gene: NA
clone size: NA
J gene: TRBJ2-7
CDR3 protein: CASSHSYEQYF
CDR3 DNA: TGTGCCAGCAGTCACAGCTACGAGCAGTACTTC

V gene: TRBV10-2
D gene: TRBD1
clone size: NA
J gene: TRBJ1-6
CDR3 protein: CASRDRGYNSPLHF
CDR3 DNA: TGCGCCAGCAGGGACAGGGGGTATAATTCACCCCTCCACTTT

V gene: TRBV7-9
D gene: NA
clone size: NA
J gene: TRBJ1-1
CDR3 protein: CASNAGAWDNTEAFF
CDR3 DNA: TGTGCCAGCAACGCGGGGGCGTGGGACAACACTGAAGCTTTCTTT

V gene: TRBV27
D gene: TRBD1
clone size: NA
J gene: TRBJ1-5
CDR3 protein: CASSPRGVRSNQPQHF
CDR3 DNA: TGTGCCAGCAGCCCCAGGGGGGTGAGGAGCAATCAGCCCCAGCATTTT

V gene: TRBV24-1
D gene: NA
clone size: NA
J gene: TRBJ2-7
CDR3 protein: CATSDTHGGSYEQYF
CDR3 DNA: TGTGCCACCAGTGATACGCACGGGGGCTCCTACGAGCAGTACTTC

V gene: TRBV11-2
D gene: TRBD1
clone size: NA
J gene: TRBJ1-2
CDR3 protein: CASAGGKLGGYTF
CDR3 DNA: TGTGCCAGTGCAGGGGGAAAATTAGGCGGCTACACCTTC

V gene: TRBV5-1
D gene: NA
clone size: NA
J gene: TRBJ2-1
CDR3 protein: CASSLRGSYNEQFF
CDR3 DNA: TGCGCCAGCAGCTTGAGGGGCTCCTACAATGAGCAGTTCTTC

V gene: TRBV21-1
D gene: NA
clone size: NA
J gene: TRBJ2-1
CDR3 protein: CASSKAKGLTYNEQFF
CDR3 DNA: TGTGCCAGCAGCAAAGCGAAGGGACTGACCTACAATGAGCAGTTCTTC

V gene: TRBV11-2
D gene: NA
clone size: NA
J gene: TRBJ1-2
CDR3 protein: CASSYSDSFYGYTF
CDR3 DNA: TGTGCCAGCAGTTATTCAGACAGCTTCTATGGCTACACCTTC

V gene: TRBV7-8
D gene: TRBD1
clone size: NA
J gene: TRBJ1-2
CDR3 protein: CASSRGGNPGYGYTF
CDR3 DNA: TGTGCCAGCAGCCGAGGGGGCAATCCAGGCTATGGCTACACCTTC

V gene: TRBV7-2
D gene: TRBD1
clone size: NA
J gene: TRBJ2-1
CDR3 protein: CASTLRGQGFDEQFF
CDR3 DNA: TGTGCCAGCACATTAAGGGGACAGGGGTTCGATGAGCAGTTCTTC

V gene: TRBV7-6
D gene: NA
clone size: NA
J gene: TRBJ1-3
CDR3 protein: CASRTGTGNTIYF
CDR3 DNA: TGTGCCAGCAGAACAGGGACTGGAAACACCATATATTTT

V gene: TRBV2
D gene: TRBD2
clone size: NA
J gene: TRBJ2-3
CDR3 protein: CASKAGGLTDTQYF
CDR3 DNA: TGTGCCAGCAAAGCGGGGGGGCTTACAGATACGCAGTATTTT